The clone carrying this T cell receptor (beta chain) came up once. Its antigen is not known. The table came from immunoSEQ multiplex PCR; TCRdb's copy has only in-frame clones and leaves some out. The repertoire holds 130,000 to 150,000 clones, with 80% to 85% as singletons. This CDR3 has 14 amino acids. Germline CDR1 and CDR2: LGHDT and YNNKEL (reference sequence). Trimming took off 4 bases at V and 4 bases at J, with 13 bases between the two ends. This specimen belongs to a study of T cell responses to AZD1222 COVID-19 vaccine. Study-wide findings and caveats: Only a handful of AZD1222 recipients were seropositive at baseline. Most donors were white British, females outnumbered males, and clonal diversity was possibly underestimated. The reported proportion of spike-specific TCRs targeting unmutated variant regions was nearly half.

The sample was peripheral blood, taken on day 0 of MenACWY control vaccination. The chain has TRBV3-1 (or the pseudogene TRBV3-2) and TRBJ1-2, with TRBD1 as a possible D gene (5 bases). The receptor was derived from an adult in good health. The CDR3 DNA reads as TGTGCCAGCAGCCCTACAGGAAGGGCCTATGGCTACACCTTC. Its translation is CASSPTGRAYGYTF.